The clone carrying this TCR beta chain was seen at least ten times. Its target is unknown. TCR beta cDNA libraries had unique molecular identifiers. With roughly 1 to 11 million T cells as the source, about half a million cDNA molecules resulted. TCRdb independently ran MiXCR on the PCR reads; one entry per CDR3 protein. The sample lists a few hundred thousand distinct CDR3 sequences; roughly a third were seen once. The trim removed 0 bases at V and 8 bases at J, leaving 8 bases unmatched. Germline lookup yields CDR1 MGHRA and CDR2 YSYEKL. The CDR3 covers 16 residues. This sample was included in a study of post-analysis software for immune sequencing data. Overall study results and limits: The five TRBV segments detected at higher frequency in patients than in controls included TRBV5-6, TRBV5-1 and TRBV20-1.

The source is a girl under 18 with multiple sclerosis. The V and J genes are TRBV4-1 and TRBJ2-4, with 9 bases lining up with TRBD1. Sequencing was performed on blood. DNA for the CDR3: TGCGCCAGCAGCCAAGAGGATTGGGACAGGGATCACATTCAGTACTTC. Translated, it gives CASSQEDWDRDHIQYF.